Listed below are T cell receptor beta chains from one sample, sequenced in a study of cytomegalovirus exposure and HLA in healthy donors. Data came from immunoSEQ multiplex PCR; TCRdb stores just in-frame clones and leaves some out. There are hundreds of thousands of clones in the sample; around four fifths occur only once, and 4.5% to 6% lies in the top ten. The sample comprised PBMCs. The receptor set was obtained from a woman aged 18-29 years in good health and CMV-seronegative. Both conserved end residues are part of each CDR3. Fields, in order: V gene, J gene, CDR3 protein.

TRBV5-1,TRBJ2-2,CASGPVAGNTGELFF
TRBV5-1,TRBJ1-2,CASRNPDGNYGYTF
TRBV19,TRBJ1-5,CASSPQGRTGNQPQHF
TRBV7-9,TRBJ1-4,CASSLVADRNEKLFF
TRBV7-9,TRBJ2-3,CASSFLSGDTDTQYF
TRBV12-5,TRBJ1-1,CASGCDFGNTEAFF
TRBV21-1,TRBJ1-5,CASSKGRDTPRKSNQPQHF
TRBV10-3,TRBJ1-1,CAISGPGQGTEAFF
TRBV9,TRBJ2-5,CASSTTGLQETQYF
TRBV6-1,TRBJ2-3,CASSEAAGTDTQYF
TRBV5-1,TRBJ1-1,CASSYRQSTEAFF
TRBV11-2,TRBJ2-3,CASSLGNTQRRTDTQYF
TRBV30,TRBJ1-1,CAWSVVHVSVTEAFF
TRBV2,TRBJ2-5,CASSEEARAETQYF
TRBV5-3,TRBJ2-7,CARSLEWVSGTYEQYF
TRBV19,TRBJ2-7,CASSMPGQGANEQYF
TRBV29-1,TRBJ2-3,CSVGGQGLGDTQYF
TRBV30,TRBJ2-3,CAGATGSGDTQYF
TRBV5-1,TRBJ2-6,CASSSTGGPSGANVLTF
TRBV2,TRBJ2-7,CASSAGGRNTYEQYF
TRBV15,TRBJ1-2,CATSRPHPNRRAYGYTF
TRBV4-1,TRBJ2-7,CASSHLGQGLYEQYF
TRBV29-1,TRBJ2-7,CSVLGLAGGPAYEQYF